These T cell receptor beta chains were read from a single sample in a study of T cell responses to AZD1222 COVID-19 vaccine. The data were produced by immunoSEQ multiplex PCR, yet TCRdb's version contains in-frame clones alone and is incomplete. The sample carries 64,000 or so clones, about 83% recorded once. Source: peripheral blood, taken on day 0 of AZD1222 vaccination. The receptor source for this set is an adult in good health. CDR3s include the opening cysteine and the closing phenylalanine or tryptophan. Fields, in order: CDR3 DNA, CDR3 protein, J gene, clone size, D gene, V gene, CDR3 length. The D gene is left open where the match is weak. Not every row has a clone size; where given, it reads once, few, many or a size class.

TGCAGCTTTTGGACCCACACCGGGGAGCTGTTTTTT,CSFWTHTGELFF,TRBJ2-2,-,-,TRBV29-1,12
TGTGCCATCAGTGGTAGCGGGGGCTCCTACGAGCAGTACTTC,CAISGSGGSYEQYF,TRBJ2-7,-,TRBD2,TRBV10-3,14
TGTGCCACCAGCAGAGAGGTCCTCTCCTACGAGCAGTACTTC,CATSREVLSYEQYF,TRBJ2-7,once,-,TRBV15,14
TGTGCCAGCAGCGCAACGCTCAATCAGCCCCAGCATTTT,CASSATLNQPQHF,TRBJ1-5,-,-,TRBV12-3/TRBV12-4,13
TGTGCCAGCAGCTGGGACAGGGGGAGGTTGGGTGCTTTCTTT,CASSWDRGRLGAFF,TRBJ1-1,-,TRBD1,TRBV5-5,14
TGCGCCAGCAGTCCCACTGACAGGGACGGAACCTATAATTCACCCCTCCACTTT,CASSPTDRDGTYNSPLHF,TRBJ1-6,-,TRBD1,TRBV23-1,18
TGTGCCAGTAGTATTGTTTCCCTCCCATTCTCGTACCAAGAGACCCAGTACTTC,CASSIVSLPFSYQETQYF,TRBJ2-5,once,-,TRBV19,18
TGTGCTAGTGGTCCCCGGGACAGAAGCACAGATACGCAGTATTTT,CASGPRDRSTDTQYF,TRBJ2-3,-,TRBD1,TRBV12-5,15
TGTGCCAGCAGCTTGACTAGCGGGGGGTACCAAGAGACCCAGTACTTC,CASSLTSGGYQETQYF,TRBJ2-5,-,TRBD2,TRBV11-2,16
TGCGCCAGCAGCCGCGGGGGGGATTATTCACCCCTCCACTTT,CASSRGGDYSPLHF,TRBJ1-6,-,-,TRBV4-1,14
TGCGCCAGCAGCTTGGTAGGGCTCATCCGAGTGCAGTACTTC,CASSLVGLIRVQYF,TRBJ2-7,once,-,TRBV5-1,14
TGTGCCAGTACCAACACAGGGGTAGAGACCCAGTACTTC,CASTNTGVETQYF,TRBJ2-5,-,TRBD1,TRBV19,13